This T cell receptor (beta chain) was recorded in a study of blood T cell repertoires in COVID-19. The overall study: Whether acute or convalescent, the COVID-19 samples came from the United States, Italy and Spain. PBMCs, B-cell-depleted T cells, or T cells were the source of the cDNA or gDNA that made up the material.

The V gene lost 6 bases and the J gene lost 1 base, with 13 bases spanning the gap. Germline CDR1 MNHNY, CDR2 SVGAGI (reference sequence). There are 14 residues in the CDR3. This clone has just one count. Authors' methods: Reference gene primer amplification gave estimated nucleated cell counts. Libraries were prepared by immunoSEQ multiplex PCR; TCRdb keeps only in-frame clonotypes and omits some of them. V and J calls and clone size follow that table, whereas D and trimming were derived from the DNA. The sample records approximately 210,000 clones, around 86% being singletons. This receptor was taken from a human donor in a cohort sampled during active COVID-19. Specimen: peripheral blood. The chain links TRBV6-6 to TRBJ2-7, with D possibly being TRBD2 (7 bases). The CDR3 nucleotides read TGTGCCAGCAGGGGGGGGCCACTATCCTACGAGCAGTACTTC. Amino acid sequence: CASRGGPLSYEQYF.